The 12 T cell receptor beta chains below all came from one sample that was sequenced in a study of OX40 agonist ivuxolimab in advanced cancers. Generated by immunoSEQ multiplex PCR, the TCRdb table keeps only in-frame clones and is missing some. The sample includes 61,000 or so clones, approximately 80% of them seen just once. Sequencing used CD4+ or CD8+ T cells sorted from blood, obtained in a trial of the OX40 agonist ivuxolimab. Every receptor here comes from an adult with an advanced solid tumor such as melanoma, head and neck, liver or kidney cancer.

Only one count was recorded for this clone. The rearrangement links TRBV11-2 to TRBJ2-7; D is uncertain. Germline-derived CDR1 and CDR2 are SGHAT and FQNNGV. The CDR3 covers 14 residues. Between the trimmed V and J ends, which lost 5 bases and 1 base, there was a span of 12 bases. The CDR3 region has the DNA TGTGCCAGCAGCCCCCGGCCGGATTCCTACGAGCAGTACTTC. Its translation is CASSPRPDSYEQYF.

The DNA of the CDR3 is TGTGCCAGCAGCTTAGTGGGAACATCCTACGAGCAGTACTTC. As protein: CASSLVGTSYEQYF. This chain joins TRBV7-8 and TRBJ2-7, with D hard to call. The CDR3 runs 14 residues. With 1 base removed from V and 1 base from J, the gap between germline ends came to 8 bases. CDR1 and CDR2 from the germline V gene are SGHVS and FQNEAQ.

CDR3 in amino acids: CASSLAGGGYTF. The DNA of the CDR3 is TGTGCCAGCAGCTTAGCCGGGGGGGGCTACACCTTC. The chain employs TRBV11-2 and TRBJ1-2, with a weak D call TRBD1 (5 bases). V was clipped by 1 base and J by 8 bases, with 8 bases between them. CDR3 length equals 12 residues. The germline V gene encodes CDR1 SGHAT and CDR2 FQNNGV.

This chain links TRBV7-2 with TRBJ2-5, with 7 bases aligning to TRBD1. V dropped 6 bases and J dropped 5; count of bases not matched to a gene: 15. There are 16 residues in the CDR3. Germline V gene lookup returns CDR1 SGHTA and CDR2 FQGNSA. CDR3 residues: CASSQNGRGSGETQYF. CDR3 bases: TGTGCCAGCAGTCAAAACGGCAGGGGGTCTGGGGAGACCCAGTACTTC.

Here the CDR3 reads CASSLYGGVLDTIYF. The CDR3 bases are TGTGCCAGCAGTTTATATGGGGGAGTTCTGGACACCATATATTTT. V gene TRBV27 combines with J gene TRBJ1-3; maybe TRBD1 (5 bases). The CDR3 loop spans 15 amino acids. Germline CDR1 reads MNHEY; CDR2 reads SMNVEV (reference sequence). Trimming cost V 1 base and J 8 bases, with 15 bases left between them.

The rearrangement uses TRBV10-3 and TRBJ2-7, with D unclear. CDR3 length: 12 amino acids. CDR1 and CDR2 (germline): ENHRY, SYGVKD. The V and J ends lost 8 bases and 6 bases respectively, with 14 bases between them. The CDR3, as DNA: TGTGCCATCGGTACAGATGGTGGCGAGCAGTACTTC. This encodes CAIGTDGGEQYF.

This clone appeared once. The genes are TRBV7-2 and TRBJ2-5; 7 bases align to TRBD2. Unmatched junction bases numbered 0, after V lost 0 bases and J lost 5 bases. The germline CDR1 and CDR2 sequences are SGHTA and FQGNSA. CDR3 length: 13 residues. CDR3 coding DNA: TGTGCCAGCAGCTTAGCCGGGAGGGAGACCCAGTACTTC. This codes for CASSLAGRETQYF.

This sequence joins TRBV18 and TRBJ2-1; the D call may be TRBD1 or TRBD2 (5 bases each). V was cut by 1 base and J by 9 bases, with 7 bases left in between. Germline-derived CDR1 and CDR2 are KGHSH and LQKENI. The CDR3 totals 12 residues. The CDR3: CASSPQGSEQFF. DNA of the CDR3: TGTGCCAGCTCACCACAGGGGAGTGAGCAGTTCTTC.

The CDR3 loop reads CASTDRASTDTQYF. CDR3 nucleotides: TGTGCCAGCACAGACAGGGCGAGCACAGATACGCAGTATTTT. The V gene is TRBV2, the J gene TRBJ2-3, with TRBD1 identical over 7 bases. With V trimmed by 7 bases and J by 0 bases, 4 bases remained unmatched. Germline CDR1 is SNHLY and CDR2 is FYNNEI. CDR3 size: 14 residues.

This chain links TRBV6-6 with TRBJ2-6; D call uncertain. V shed 4 bases and J shed 4 bases, with 2 bases lying between them. Germline CDR1 MNHNY, CDR2 SVGAGI (reference sequence). This CDR3 spans 12 amino acids. This CDR3 reads CASSSGANVLTF. The CDR3 region has the DNA TGTGCCAGCAGTTCCGGGGCCAACGTCCTGACTTTC.

The chain is built from TRBV10-3 and TRBJ1-2; 9 nucleotides line up with TRBD1. After removal of 5 bases from V and 3 bases from J, the junction contained 16 bases not matched to a gene. Germline V gene sequence: CDR1 ENHRY, CDR2 SYGVKD. This CDR3 has 18 residues. The CDR3 sequence: CAISLLGTGSQEDYGYTF. The CDR3 region has the DNA TGTGCCATCAGTCTCCTCGGGACAGGGTCCCAAGAGGACTATGGCTACACCTTC.

This rearrangement joins TRBV5-1 to TRBJ2-5; weak D call: TRBD1 (7 bases). V was shortened by 1 base and J by 4 bases, with 20 bases between the two germline ends. The CDR3 spans 17 residues. Germline V gene sequence: CDR1 SGHRS, CDR2 YFSETQ. CDR3 sequence (DNA): TGCGCCAGCAGCTTGCCGTCGGGGCAGGGGGGTCGAGAGACCCAGTACTTC. Encoded protein: CASSLPSGQGGRETQYF.